This T cell receptor beta chain was profiled in a study of blood T cell repertoires in COVID-19 (TCRdb year 2020). Study-level background: Collaborator samples came from the United States, Italy and Spain and covered acute and convalescent phases of COVID-19. The prospective study material was composed of cDNA or gDNA derived from T cells, B-cell-depleted T cells, or PBMCs. The dataset comprised deeply sampled blood TCRbeta repertoires from subjects exposed to, actively infected with, or recovered from COVID-19. The repertoires were released in a freely available public database meant as a resource for research on the immune response to SARS-CoV-2. The samples were drawn from two sources: the first 160 participants of the ongoing ImmuneRACE study, and 950 to 1,500 subjects contributed by 6 global collaborators. A de-identified subject ID, COVID-19 status, age in years and sex were almost always included in the sample metadata. HLA class I and class II types, where available, came from metadata supplied by the sample provider rather than from assay-based typing.

Notes on this clone: Its recognized antigen is unknown. No qualities accompany the bases; no much larger clone lies one base away.

TCRbeta CDR3 regions were amplified from genomic DNA using the immunoSEQ Assay, a bias-controlled multiplex PCR. The paper's data handling went like this. Nucleated cell counts per sample were estimated from amplification of reference gene primers within the assay. To quantify the absolute abundance of each unique TCRbeta CDR3 rearrangement, sequence reads were collapsed and filtered. For each sample, productive Simpson clonality was calculated by taking the square root of Simpson's diversity index across productive rearrangements. TCRdb stores this immuneACCESS table with in-frame sequences only. Part of the clones is absent; in the studies checked, under half of the shortfall reflects unresolved V genes, and no reason is known for the rest. D and trimming come from the DNA, and the V and J calls and clone size come from that table. The sample table records around 240,000 clones; about 83% of these occur just once. The ten most abundant clones make up approximately 7% of the sample.

Taken from the germline V gene, the CDR1 and CDR2 loops are MNHEY and SVGEGT. V is cut by 3 bases and J by 6 bases, and the space between the germline ends is 15 bases. From cysteine to phenylalanine, the CDR3 is 14 amino acids long. The read is trimmed to its CDR3 DNA, 42 bases read in frame from base 1. Collaborating institutions collected whole blood in K2EDTA tubes following their own protocols. Collaborator samples were shipped for TCRbeta analysis as frozen whole blood, isolated PBMCs, or DNA extracted from either sample type. The study at large found these results: How much clinical and demographic metadata was included differed by source and by participant, and the metadata was provided uncurated.

The sample taken for sequencing was peripheral blood. The TCR sequence derives from a woman in her 50s with acute or convalescent COVID-19. The sequence links TRBV6-2 or TRBV6-3 to TRBJ2-7, with TRBD2 perhaps the D gene, on 6 matching bases. The CDR3 region reads CASSYPGVEREQYF. DNA sequence: TGTGCCAGCAGTTATCCGGGAGTGGAGCGCGAGCAGTACTTC.